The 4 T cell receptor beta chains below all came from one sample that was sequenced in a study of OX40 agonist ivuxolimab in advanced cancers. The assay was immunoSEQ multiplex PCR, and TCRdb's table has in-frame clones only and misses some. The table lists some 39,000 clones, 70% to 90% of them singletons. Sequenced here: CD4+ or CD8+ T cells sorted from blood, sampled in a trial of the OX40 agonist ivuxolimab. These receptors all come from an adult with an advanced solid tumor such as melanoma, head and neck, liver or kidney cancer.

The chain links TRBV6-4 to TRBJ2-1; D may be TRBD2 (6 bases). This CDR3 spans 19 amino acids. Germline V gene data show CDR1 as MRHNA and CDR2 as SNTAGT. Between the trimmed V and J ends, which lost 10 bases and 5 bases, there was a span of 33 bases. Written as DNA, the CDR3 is TGTGCCACCCGACGAACGTGGAAGGGAGGTGAGGGGACCCACAATGAGCAGTTCTTC. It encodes CATRRTWKGGEGTHNEQFF.

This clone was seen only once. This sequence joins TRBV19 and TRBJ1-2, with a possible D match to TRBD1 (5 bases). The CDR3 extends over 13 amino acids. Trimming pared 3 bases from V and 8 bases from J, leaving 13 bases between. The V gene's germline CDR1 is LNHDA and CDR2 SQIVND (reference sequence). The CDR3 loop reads CASSIGGRRGYTF. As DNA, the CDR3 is TGTGCCAGTAGTATCGGGGGAAGGAGGGGCTACACCTTC. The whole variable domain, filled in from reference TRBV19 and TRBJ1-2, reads DGGITQSPKYLFRKEGQNVTLSCEQNLNHDAMYWYRQDPGQGLRLIYYSQIVNDFQKGDIAEGYSVSREKKESFPLTVTSAQKNPTAFYLCASSIGGRRGYTFGSGTRLTVV.

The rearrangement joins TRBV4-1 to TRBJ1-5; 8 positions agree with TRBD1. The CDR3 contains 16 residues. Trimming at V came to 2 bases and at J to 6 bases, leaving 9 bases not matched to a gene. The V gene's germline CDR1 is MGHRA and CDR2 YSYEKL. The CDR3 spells CASSQSRVRGPQPQHF. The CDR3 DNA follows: TGCGCCAGCAGCCAATCCCGGGTCAGGGGGCCTCAGCCCCAGCATTTT.

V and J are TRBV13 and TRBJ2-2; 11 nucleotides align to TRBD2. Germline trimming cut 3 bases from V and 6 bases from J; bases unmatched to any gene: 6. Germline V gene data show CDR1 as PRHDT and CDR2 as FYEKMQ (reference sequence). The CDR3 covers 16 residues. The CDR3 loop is CASSFIQGLAAGELFF. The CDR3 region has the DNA TGTGCCAGCAGCTTCATTCAGGGACTAGCGGCCGGGGAGCTGTTTTTT. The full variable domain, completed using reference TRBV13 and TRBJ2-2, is AAGVIQSPRHLIKEKRETATLKCYPIPRHDTVYWYQQGPGQDPQFLISFYEKMQSDKGSIPDRFSAQQFSDYHSELNMSSLELGDSALYFCASSFIQGLAAGELFFGEGSRLTVL.